This T cell receptor beta chain derives from a study of cytomegalovirus exposure and HLA in healthy donors. Whole-study findings and limits: CMV serostatus was the only recorded immune exposure for donors. Association of a missense DCLRE1C variant with TCR beta V- and J-gene trimming was reported in a later analysis.

CDR3 length: 11 residues. CDR1 MDHEN and CDR2 SYDVKM come from the germline V gene. Trimming took off 11 bases at V and 14 bases at J, with 16 bases between the two ends. The PCR employed 60 Vbeta primers together with 13 Jbeta primers. Some clones are missing from TCRdb's copy, which holds only in-frame ones; the method was immunoSEQ multiplex PCR. The sample records approximately 93,000 clones, around three quarters being singletons. Of note for this clone: Its antigen is as yet unknown.

The TCR comes from a male donor in good health and CMV-seropositive. The V gene is TRBV28, the J gene TRBJ1-6; D is perhaps TRBD1 (6 bases). Material: PBMCs. The CDR3 region is CAARGGRALHF. CDR3 coding DNA: TGTGCCGCCCGGGGGGGCAGGGCCCTCCACTTT.